This T cell receptor beta chain was identified during a study of T cell responses to AZD1222 COVID-19 vaccine. Study-wide results and caveats: Spike-spanning, vaccine-associated CD4 TCRs were dominant at 160-218 and 743-854. Per reports, nearly half of all spike-specific TCRs target regions that are unmutated in variants.

Some clones are missing from TCRdb's copy, which holds only in-frame ones; the method was immunoSEQ multiplex PCR. The sample holds just under 150,000 clones, approximately 89% seen once. Regarding this clone: Its target is unknown.

Trimming stripped 1 base from V and 8 bases from J, with 17 bases between. This CDR3 comprises 15 residues. CDR1 and CDR2 (germline): SGHAT, FQNNGV. The sample was peripheral blood, taken 28 days after the second AZD1222 dose. V and J are TRBV11-2 and TRBJ1-2; no firm D call. The receptor comes from an adult who received the AZD1222 COVID-19 vaccine. CDR3 sequence: CASSLGWLPTAGYTF. DNA of the CDR3: TGTGCCAGCAGCTTAGGATGGCTCCCGACGGCCGGCTACACCTTC.